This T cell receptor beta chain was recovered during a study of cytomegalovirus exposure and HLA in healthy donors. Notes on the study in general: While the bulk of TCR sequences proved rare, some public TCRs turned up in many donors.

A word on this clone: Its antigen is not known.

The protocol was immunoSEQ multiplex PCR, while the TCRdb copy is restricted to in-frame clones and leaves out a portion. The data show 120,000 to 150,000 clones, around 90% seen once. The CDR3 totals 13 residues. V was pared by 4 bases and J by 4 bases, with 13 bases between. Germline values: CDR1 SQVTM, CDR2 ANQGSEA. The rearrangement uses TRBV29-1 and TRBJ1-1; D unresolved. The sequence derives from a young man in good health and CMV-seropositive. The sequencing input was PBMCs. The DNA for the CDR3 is TGCAGCGTTGCAGACCTTGGGAGCACTGAAGCTTTCTTT. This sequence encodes CSVADLGSTEAFF.